This T cell receptor (beta chain) appears in the sequencing data of a study of blood T cell repertoires in COVID-19. In the study overall: The analysed material was cDNA or gDNA that came from T cells, B-cell-depleted T cells, or PBMCs.

TCRdb's copy holds only in-frame clones and misses some; the assay was immunoSEQ multiplex PCR. The sample has about 48,000 clones, around 80% seen once. Germline CDR1 is MNHEY and CDR2 is SMNVEV (reference sequence). Deletions cut 4 bases from V and 5 bases from J, with 15 bases between. There are 14 residues in the CDR3. This clonotype was obtained from a man aged 65-85 years with acute or convalescent COVID-19. The chain carries TRBV27 and TRBJ2-7, with D tentatively TRBD2 (5 bases). The sequenced sample consisted of peripheral blood. CDR3 in amino acids: CASSSLGEHNEQYF. The CDR3 DNA reads TGTGCCAGCAGTTCGCTCGGGGAGCATAACGAGCAGTACTTC.